This is a list of T cell receptor beta chains from one sample in a study of OX40 agonist ivuxolimab in advanced cancers. Produced via immunoSEQ multiplex PCR; TCRdb's table is partial and in-frame only. The data contain tens of thousands of clones, roughly 89% of them seen just once; the ten biggest clones take up approximately 0.61%. Source: CD4+ or CD8+ T cells sorted from blood, taken in a trial of the OX40 agonist ivuxolimab. These receptors were taken from an adult with an advanced solid tumor such as melanoma, head and neck, liver or kidney cancer. The CDR3 runs from the conserved cysteine through the conserved F or W. D genes are given only for firm matches. Only some rows state a clone size, as once, few, many or a class for expanded clones.

size,D,V,J,CDR3,DNA
-,TRBD2,TRBV29-1,TRBJ2-2,CSVGRGGGTGELFF,TGCAGCGTTGGGCGCGGGGGAGGGACCGGGGAGCTGTTTTTT
-,TRBD1,TRBV5-1,TRBJ1-1,CASSVHGTGGTEAFF,TGCGCCAGCAGCGTACACGGGACAGGGGGAACTGAAGCTTTCTTT
-,TRBD2,TRBV15,TRBJ2-7,CATSRLAASYEQYF,TGTGCCACCAGCAGGCTAGCGGCCTCCTACGAGCAGTACTTC
-,-,TRBV27,TRBJ2-1,CASSRWTADEQFF,TGTGCCAGCAGTCGCTGGACAGCAGATGAGCAGTTCTTC
-,-,TRBV2,TRBJ2-3,CASSVANTQYF,TGTGCCAGCAGTGTCGCTAATACGCAGTATTTT
few,-,TRBV5-1,TRBJ1-2,CASSPDGQPNYGYTF,TGCGCCAGCAGCCCGGATGGGCAGCCTAACTATGGCTACACCTTC
few,TRBD1,TRBV10-3,TRBJ1-1,CATWTGAMNTEAFF,TGTGCCACTTGGACAGGGGCTATGAACACTGAAGCTTTCTTT
-,TRBD1,TRBV5-6,TRBJ1-4,CASSLVTGENEKLFF,TGTGCCAGCAGCTTGGTAACAGGGGAGAATGAAAAACTGTTTTTT
-,TRBD2,TRBV9,TRBJ2-1,CASSVRVAGGLGEQFF,TGTGCCAGCAGCGTGCGAGTCGCGGGAGGGTTGGGTGAGCAGTTCTTC
-,TRBD1,TRBV11-3,TRBJ1-2,CASSLDGRGQDGYTF,TGTGCCAGCAGCTTAGACGGCAGGGGGCAGGATGGCTACACCTTC
once,-,TRBV18,TRBJ2-7,CASSLRIETTYEQYF,TGTGCCAGCTCACTTCGGATCGAGACTACCTACGAGCAGTACTTC
-,-,TRBV27,TRBJ2-2,CASRRDSALRGTGELFF,TGTGCCAGCAGGCGGGACAGTGCCCTCAGAGGCACCGGGGAGCTGTTTTTT
few,-,TRBV28,TRBJ2-7,CASTLGRAYEQYF,TGTGCCAGCACCCTGGGCAGGGCCTACGAGCAGTACTTC
-,-,TRBV9,TRBJ2-2,CASSVGTTGELFF,TGTGCCAGCAGCGTAGGCACCACCGGGGAGCTGTTTTTT
-,-,TRBV5-1,TRBJ2-2,CASSLVSGNTGELFF,TGCGCCAGCAGCTTGGTTAGCGGGAACACCGGGGAGCTGTTTTTT
-,-,TRBV14,TRBJ2-7,CASSLRTGSGEQYF,TGTGCCAGCAGCCTTAGAACAGGCTCGGGCGAGCAGTACTTC
-,-,TRBV5-6,TRBJ1-1,CASSYLTNTEAFF,TGTGCCAGCAGCTACCTCACGAACACTGAAGCTTTCTTT
-,-,TRBV6-5,TRBJ1-3,CASRSGAGNTIYF,TGTGCCAGCAGGTCCGGGGCTGGAAACACCATATATTTT